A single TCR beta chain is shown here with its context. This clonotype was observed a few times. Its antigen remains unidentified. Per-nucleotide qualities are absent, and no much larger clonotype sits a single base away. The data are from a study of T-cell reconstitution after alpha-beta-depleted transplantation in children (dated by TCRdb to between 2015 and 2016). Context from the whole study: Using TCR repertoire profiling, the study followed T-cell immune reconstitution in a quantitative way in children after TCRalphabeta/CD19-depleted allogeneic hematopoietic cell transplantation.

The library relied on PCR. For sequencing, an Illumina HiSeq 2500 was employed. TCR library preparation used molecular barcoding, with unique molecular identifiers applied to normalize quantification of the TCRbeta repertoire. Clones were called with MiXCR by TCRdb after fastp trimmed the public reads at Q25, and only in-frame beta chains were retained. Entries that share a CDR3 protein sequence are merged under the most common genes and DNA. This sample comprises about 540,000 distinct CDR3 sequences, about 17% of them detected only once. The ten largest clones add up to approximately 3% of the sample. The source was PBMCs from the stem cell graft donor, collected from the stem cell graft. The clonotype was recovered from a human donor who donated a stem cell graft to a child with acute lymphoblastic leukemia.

CDR3 reads: CASTPGQLAGSSYNEQFF. The DNA sequence is as follows: TGTGCCAGCACCCCGGGGCAACTAGCGGGGAGCTCCTACAATGAGCAGTTCTTC. This chain joins TRBV12-3 or TRBV12-4 to TRBJ2-1; TRBD2 agrees with 10 junctional bases. The CDR3 spans 18 residues, from the cysteine through the phenylalanine. Just the 54-base CDR3 DNA is kept, in frame starting at base 1. V ends up 7 bases short and J 0 bases short, with an unmatched junction base count of 12.